Following are 22 T cell receptor beta chains from one sample sequenced in a study of shared clonotypes between healthy human individuals. Profiled with immunoSEQ multiplex PCR; TCRdb holds only in-frame clones, not every one. The sample yields under 1 million clones, 80% to 95% seen once. As defined, naive CD8 cells were CD45RO-negative and positively selected for CCR7, with terminally differentiated effector memory CD45RA+ cells excluded. The sample comprised naive CD8+ T cells sorted from blood. The source is a man aged 25 to 40 in good health.

Only a few counts were recorded for this clone. The chain joins TRBV5-6 to TRBJ2-1; the match to TRBD1 covers 7 bases. The ends lost 3 bases at V and 9 bases at J; junction bases unmatched: 0. Germline V lookup: CDR1 SGHDT, CDR2 YYEEEE. The CDR3 contains 11 residues. CDR3 coding DNA: TGTGCCAGCAGCTGGACAGGTGAGCAGTTCTTC. Encoded protein: CASSWTGEQFF.

The gene calls are TRBV2 and TRBJ1-2; no firm D call. Germline V gene data show CDR1 as SNHLY and CDR2 as FYNNEI. CDR3 length: 9 amino acids. V was clipped by 10 bases and J by 8 bases, with 8 bases between them. Here the CDR3 reads CATLEGYTF. As DNA, the CDR3 is TGTGCCACTTTAGAGGGCTACACCTTC.

The sample holds one count of this clone. The rearrangement joins TRBV7-9 to TRBJ2-4; 9 bases line up with TRBD1. This CDR3 has 18 amino acids. Germline trimming cut 5 bases from V and 3 bases from J; bases unmatched to any gene: 14. Per germline, CDR1 SEHNR and CDR2 FQNEAQ (reference sequence). DNA for the CDR3: TGTGCCAGCAGCAGAACAGGGGGCCCAACTCTCGGCAAAAACATTCAGTACTTC. Translation: CASSRTGGPTLGKNIQYF.

The rearrangement links TRBV10-3 to TRBJ1-1; TRBD1 aligns across 7 bases. The CDR3 loop spans 19 amino acids. Trimming took 2 bases from V and 4 from J; bases not matched to a gene: 19. The germline CDR1 and CDR2 sequences are ENHRY and SYGVKD. The CDR3 region has the DNA TGTGCCATCAGTGAGGCCACGTCTGGAAAGGGGGCCTTGAGCACTGAAGCTTTCTTT. The encoded protein is CAISEATSGKGALSTEAFF.

The J gene is TRBJ1-3, the V gene TRBV19; 9 nucleotides agree with TRBD1. The junction had 24 bases not matched to a gene; V was cut back by 5 bases and J by 7 bases. Germline values: CDR1 LNHDA, CDR2 SQIVND (reference sequence). CDR3 length: 20 residues. The chain's CDR3 is CASSPAVRDRVICFWNTIYF. The CDR3 DNA reads as TGTGCCAGTAGTCCAGCCGTAAGGGACAGGGTAATCTGTTTTTGGAACACCATATATTTT.

The table lists this clone with a few counts. This same CDR3 is encoded by further DNA sequences in the sample. The CDR3 nucleotides read TGCGCCAGCAGCCAAGGACAGTACACCGGGGAGCTGTTTTTT. Translated: CASSQGQYTGELFF. The chain has TRBV4-3 and TRBJ2-2; tentative D call: TRBD1 (5 bases). CDR1 and CDR2 (germline): LGHNA, YSLEER. The CDR3 extends over 14 amino acids. Between the trimmed V and J ends, which lost 1 base and 3 bases, there was a span of 6 bases.

The gene calls are TRBV5-1 and TRBJ2-1; D is uncertain. The CDR3 has 13 amino acids. V was trimmed by 1 base and J by 4 bases, leaving 6 bases between them. Germline CDR1 SGHRS, CDR2 YFSETQ. The CDR3 DNA sequence: TGCGCCAGCAGCTTGTGGGGTTACAATGAGCAGTTCTTC. This codes for CASSLWGYNEQFF.

V is TRBV28 and J is TRBJ2-7, with 9 positions matching TRBD2. Germline CDR1 reads MDHEN; CDR2 reads SYDVKM. The V segment lost 6 bases and the J segment 0 bases; nucleotides outside the gene matches: 6. The CDR3 loop spans 15 amino acids. The CDR3 reads CASSHSSGASYEQYF. The CDR3 DNA follows: TGTGCCAGCAGCCACTCTAGCGGGGCCTCCTACGAGCAGTACTTC.

The CDR3 spells CASSLVPTGNEQFF. Written as DNA, the CDR3 is TGTGCCAGCAGCTTAGTTCCCACGGGAAATGAGCAGTTCTTC. This chain joins TRBV7-8 and TRBJ2-1, with D possibly matching TRBD2 (5 bases). The CDR3 is made up of 14 amino acids. Per the germline V gene, CDR1 is SGHVS and CDR2 is FQNEAQ. Trimming removed 1 base from V and 7 bases from J, with 11 bases in between.

The rearrangement joins TRBV14 to TRBJ1-2, with D perhaps TRBD1 (6 bases). CDR1 and CDR2 (germline): SGHDN, FVKESK. The CDR3 is 16 amino acids. V was pared by 2 bases and J by 1 base, with 14 bases between. The CDR3 region is CASSQRNRAYNYGYTF. CDR3 bases: TGTGCCAGCAGCCAACGAAACAGGGCCTATAACTATGGCTACACCTTC.

The chain has TRBV7-3 and TRBJ2-2, with D unclear. This CDR3 has 12 amino acids. V was clipped by 6 bases and J by 7 bases, with 9 bases between them. CDR1 and CDR2 from the germline V gene are SGHTA and FQGTGA. This CDR3 reads CASSHKDGELFF. CDR3 nucleotides: TGTGCCAGCAGTCATAAAGACGGGGAGCTGTTTTTT.

The V call is TRBV27, the J call TRBJ2-1; 12 bases fit TRBD2. V dropped 5 bases and J dropped 7; count of bases not matched to a gene: 6. The CDR3 loop spans 15 amino acids. The germline gives CDR1 MNHEY, CDR2 SMNVEV (reference sequence). CDR3 residues: CASSLTSGSVNEQFF. The CDR3 nucleotides read TGTGCCAGCAGTCTGACTAGCGGGAGCGTAAATGAGCAGTTCTTC.

V gene TRBV5-4 combines with J gene TRBJ2-7, with D possibly TRBD2 on 5 matching bases. V lost 0 bases to trimming and J lost 5 bases, with 12 bases between them. Looked up from germline, CDR1 is SGHNT and CDR2 is YYREEE (reference sequence). The CDR3 is made up of 14 amino acids. DNA of the CDR3: TGTGCCAGCAGCTTGGCATGGGGAGCGGACGAGCAGTACTTC. Residues: CASSLAWGADEQYF.

This chain uses TRBV6-5 with TRBJ1-5; D remains unclear. CDR1 and CDR2 (germline): MNHEY, SVGAGI. The CDR3 has 11 amino acids. The ends were cut back, 5 bases at V and 7 bases at J, with 6 bases in the middle. The CDR3 here is CASSEGQPQHF. The CDR3 bases are TGTGCCAGCAGTGAGGGCCAGCCCCAGCATTTT.

V is TRBV9 and J is TRBJ2-1; unclear D gene. The CDR3 is 14 amino acids. Germline loops: CDR1 SGDLS, CDR2 YYNGEE. V dropped 1 base and J dropped 7 bases, with 12 bases sitting between them. The CDR3 reads CASSVYASLNEQFF. Here the CDR3 DNA reads TGTGCCAGCAGCGTATATGCGAGCTTGAATGAGCAGTTCTTC.

The chain links TRBV6-1 to TRBJ2-1; D remains unclear. The CDR3 is made up of 11 amino acids. The germline gives CDR1 MNHNS, CDR2 SASEGT. V was shortened by 2 bases and J by 10 bases, with 6 bases between the two germline ends. CDR3 sequence: CASSENPEQFF. Written as DNA, the CDR3 is TGTGCCAGCAGTGAAAATCCCGAGCAGTTCTTC.

This chain uses TRBV5-1 with TRBJ2-2, with a tentative D call TRBD1 (6 bases). V dropped 0 bases and J dropped 0 bases, with 9 bases sitting between them. CDR1 is SGHRS, CDR2 YFSETQ, per germline. This CDR3 is 16 amino acids long. The CDR3 loop reads CASSLVQGSNTGELFF. In DNA, the CDR3 is TGCGCCAGCAGCTTGGTGCAGGGGTCGAACACCGGGGAGCTGTTTTTT.

The V and J genes are TRBV29-1 and TRBJ2-1; 7 nucleotides agree with TRBD1. V dropped 0 bases and J dropped 6; count of bases not matched to a gene: 11. Looked up from germline, CDR1 is SQVTM and CDR2 is ANQGSEA. This CDR3 comprises 16 residues. The CDR3 DNA follows: TGCAGCGTTGAAGAGTACGGGACAGTCCTAGGCAATGAGCAGTTCTTC. Amino acids: CSVEEYGTVLGNEQFF.

The CDR3 region has the DNA TGTGCCAGCAGCCCCTGGGACAACTACGAGCAGTACTTC. This encodes CASSPWDNYEQYF. This chain uses TRBV14 with TRBJ2-7, with D maybe TRBD1 (6 bases). CDR3 length equals 13 residues. CDR1 and CDR2 (germline): SGHDN, FVKESK. V dropped 4 bases and J dropped 3 bases, with 10 bases sitting between them.

A single count supports this clone. The gene calls are TRBV5-6 and TRBJ2-1; D call uncertain. CDR1 is SGHDT, CDR2 YYEEEE, per germline. CDR3 size: 15 residues. The germline V and J ends were trimmed by 0 bases and 1 base, with 8 bases remaining between them. The CDR3 region is CASSLGDWSYNEQFF. In nucleotides, the CDR3 is TGTGCCAGCAGCTTGGGGGATTGGTCCTACAATGAGCAGTTCTTC. Looking up the rest from reference TRBV5-6 and TRBJ2-1 gives the full variable domain: DAGVTQSPTHLIKTRGQQVTLRCSPKSGHDTVSWYQQALGQGPQFIFQYYEEEERQRGNFPDRFSGHQFPNYSSELNVNALLLGDSALYLCASSLGDWSYNEQFFGPGTRLTVL.

The genes are TRBV15 and TRBJ2-1, with 7 bases lining up with TRBD1. The V gene's germline CDR1 is LNHNV and CDR2 YYDKDF (reference sequence). The CDR3 contains 13 residues. After removal of 5 bases from V and 9 bases from J, the junction contained 7 bases not matched to a gene. The CDR3 is CATSHDRAGEQFF. The DNA for the CDR3 is TGTGCCACCAGCCACGACAGGGCGGGTGAGCAGTTCTTC.

V usage is TRBV7-6 and J usage is TRBJ2-1; 9 nucleotides match TRBD2. The CDR3 totals 13 residues. V shed 5 bases, J shed 9 bases, and the junction held 5 bases outside the gene matches. Germline CDR1 and CDR2: SGHVS and FNYEAQ. DNA of the CDR3: TGTGCCAGCAGCCCCGGGACTAGCACTGAGCAGTTCTTC. It translates to CASSPGTSTEQFF.